Below, 9 T cell receptor beta chains from the same sample are listed, as sequenced in a study of cytomegalovirus exposure and HLA in healthy donors. Amplification used 60 Vbeta primers and 13 Jbeta primers. TCRdb keeps only in-frame clones here, not all; method: immunoSEQ multiplex PCR. Here the sample spans 90,000 to 150,000 clones, 78% being singletons. Sequencing was done on a sample of PBMCs. The receptors derive from a woman aged 25 to 39 in good health and CMV-seropositive.

This chain links TRBV11-2 with TRBJ1-1; no clear D. V was shortened by 1 base and J by 3 bases, with 6 bases between the two germline ends. The CDR3 has 13 residues. The germline CDR1 and CDR2 sequences are SGHAT and FQNNGV. This CDR3 reads CASSLVPDTEAFF. For the CDR3, the DNA is TGTGCCAGCAGCTTAGTTCCCGACACTGAAGCTTTCTTT.

The gene calls are TRBV7-2 and TRBJ2-3; TRBD2 matches 12 bases. The CDR3 length is 15 residues. The germline V gene encodes CDR1 SGHTA and CDR2 FQGNSA. Trimming removed 2 bases from V and 6 bases from J; junction bases left unmatched: 3. CDR3 coding DNA: TGTGCCAGCAGCTTACGACTAGCGGGGGCGGATACGCAGTATTTT. It is translated as CASSLRLAGADTQYF.

This clone was observed a few times. This chain links TRBV7-9 with TRBJ1-5; the D is unclear. This CDR3 contains 12 residues. CDR1 and CDR2 from the germline V gene are SEHNR and FQNEAQ (reference sequence). Trimming stripped 1 base from V and 7 bases from J, with 5 bases between. In DNA form, the CDR3 reads TGTGCCAGCAGCTTAGGGAGCCAGCCCCAGCATTTT. It encodes CASSLGSQPQHF.

This sequence joins TRBV2 and TRBJ1-5; 7 positions agree with TRBD1. Looked up from germline, CDR1 is SNHLY and CDR2 is FYNNEI. Trimming at V came to 4 bases and at J to 7 bases, leaving 7 bases not matched to a gene. CDR3 length: 14 residues. The CDR3 is CASSGQGGGQPQHF. CDR3 coding DNA: TGTGCCAGCAGTGGACAGGGAGGAGGGCAGCCCCAGCATTTT. Drawing the rest from reference TRBV2 and TRBJ1-5, the complete variable domain is EPEVTQTPSHQVTQMGQEVILRCVPISNHLYFYWYRQILGQKVEFLVSFYNNEISEKSEIFDDQFSVERPDGSNFTLKIRSTKLEDSAMYFCASSGQGGGQPQHFGDGTRLSIL.

The chain carries TRBV5-1 and TRBJ2-1; perhaps TRBD2 as D (6 bases). Trimming shortened V by 5 bases and J by 5 bases, and 11 bases separated the two germline ends. The CDR3 contains 13 residues. Germline V gene sequence: CDR1 SGHRS, CDR2 YFSETQ. DNA for the CDR3: TGCGCCAGCAGACCGGCGGGGAACAATGAGCAGTTCTTC. It is translated as CASRPAGNNEQFF.

The chain is built from TRBV4-2 and TRBJ2-2; 7 nucleotides agree with TRBD1. The V gene end was trimmed by 3 bases and the J gene end by 2 bases; junction bases not matched to a gene: 6. Per the germline V gene, CDR1 is LGHNA and CDR2 is YNFKEQ. The CDR3 contains 16 residues. The chain's CDR3 is CASSHNRDSNTGELFF. CDR3 bases: TGTGCCAGCAGCCACAACCGGGACAGTAACACCGGGGAGCTGTTTTTT.

The chain carries TRBV7-9 and TRBJ2-7; 9 bases fit TRBD1. With V trimmed by 5 bases and J by 4 bases, 12 bases remained unmatched. This CDR3 is 16 amino acids long. Germline-derived CDR1 and CDR2 are SEHNR and FQNEAQ (reference sequence). The CDR3: CASSPTSGTGFYEQYF. In nucleotides, the CDR3 is TGTGCCAGCAGCCCTACCTCCGGGACAGGGTTTTACGAGCAGTACTTC.

V usage is TRBV28 and J usage is TRBJ1-1; TRBD1 aligns across 9 bases. This CDR3 is 16 amino acids long. The V and J ends lost 3 bases and 4 bases, in that order; junction bases with no gene match: 9. Germline CDR1 and CDR2: MDHEN and SYDVKM. The DNA of the CDR3 is TGTGCCAGCAGTTTTCCAGGACAGGGGACTCGCACTGAAGCTTTCTTT. It encodes CASSFPGQGTRTEAFF.

The chain employs TRBV9 and TRBJ1-2; D unclear. The V end was cut by 6 bases, the J end by 4 bases, with 13 bases between. The V gene's germline CDR1 is SGDLS and CDR2 YYNGEE. CDR3 length: 13 amino acids. CDR3 nucleotides: TGTGCCAGCAAATCCGAGGCGAGCTATGGCTACACCTTC. Protein product: CASKSEASYGYTF.